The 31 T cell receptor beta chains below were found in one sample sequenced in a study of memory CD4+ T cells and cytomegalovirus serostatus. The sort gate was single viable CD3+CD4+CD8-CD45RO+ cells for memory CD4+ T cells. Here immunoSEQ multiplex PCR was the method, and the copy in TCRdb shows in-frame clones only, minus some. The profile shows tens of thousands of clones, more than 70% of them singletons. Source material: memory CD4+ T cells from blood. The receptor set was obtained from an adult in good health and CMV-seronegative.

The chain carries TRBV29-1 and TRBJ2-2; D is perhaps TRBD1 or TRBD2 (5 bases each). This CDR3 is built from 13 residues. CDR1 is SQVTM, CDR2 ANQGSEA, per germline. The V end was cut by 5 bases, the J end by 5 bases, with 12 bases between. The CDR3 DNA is TGCAGCGTTTCTGAGGGGTTTACCGGGGAGCTGTTTTTT. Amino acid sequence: CSVSEGFTGELFF.

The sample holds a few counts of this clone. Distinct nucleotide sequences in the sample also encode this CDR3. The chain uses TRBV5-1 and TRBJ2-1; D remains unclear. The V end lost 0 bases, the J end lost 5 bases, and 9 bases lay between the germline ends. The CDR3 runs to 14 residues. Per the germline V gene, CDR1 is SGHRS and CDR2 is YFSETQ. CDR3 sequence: CASSLGDEHNEQFF. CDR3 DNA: TGCGCCAGCAGCTTGGGGGATGAACACAATGAGCAGTTCTTC.

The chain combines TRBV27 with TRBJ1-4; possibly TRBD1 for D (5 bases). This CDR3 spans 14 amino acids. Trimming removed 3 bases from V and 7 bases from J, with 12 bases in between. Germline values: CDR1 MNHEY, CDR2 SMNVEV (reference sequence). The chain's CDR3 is CASSFRQGGEKLFF. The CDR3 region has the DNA TGTGCCAGCAGTTTTAGGCAGGGAGGTGAAAAACTGTTTTTT.

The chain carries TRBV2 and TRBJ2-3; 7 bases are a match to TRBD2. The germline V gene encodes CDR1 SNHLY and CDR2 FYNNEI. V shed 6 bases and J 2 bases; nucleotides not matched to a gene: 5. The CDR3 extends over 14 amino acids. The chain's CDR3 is CASRTGGTTDTQYF. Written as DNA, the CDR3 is TGTGCCAGCAGGACGGGGGGAACCACAGATACGCAGTATTTT.

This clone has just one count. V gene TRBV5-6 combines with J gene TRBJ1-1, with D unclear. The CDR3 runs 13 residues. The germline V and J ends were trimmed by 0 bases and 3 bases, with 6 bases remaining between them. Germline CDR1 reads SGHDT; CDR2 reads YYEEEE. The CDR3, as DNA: TGTGCCAGCAGCTTGGGAACCTACACTGAAGCTTTCTTT. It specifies CASSLGTYTEAFF.

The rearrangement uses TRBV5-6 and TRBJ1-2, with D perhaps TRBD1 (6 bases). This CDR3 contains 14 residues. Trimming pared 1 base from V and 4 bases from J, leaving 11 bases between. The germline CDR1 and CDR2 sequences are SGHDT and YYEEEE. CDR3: CASSLYPGVYGYTF. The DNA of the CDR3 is TGTGCCAGCAGCTTGTATCCAGGGGTCTATGGCTACACCTTC.

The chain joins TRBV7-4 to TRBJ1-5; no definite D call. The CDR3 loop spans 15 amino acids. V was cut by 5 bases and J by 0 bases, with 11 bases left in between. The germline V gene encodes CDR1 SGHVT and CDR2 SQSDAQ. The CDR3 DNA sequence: TGTGCCAGCAGCCCCAGGAACCGTAGCAATCAGCCCCAGCATTTT. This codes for CASSPRNRSNQPQHF.

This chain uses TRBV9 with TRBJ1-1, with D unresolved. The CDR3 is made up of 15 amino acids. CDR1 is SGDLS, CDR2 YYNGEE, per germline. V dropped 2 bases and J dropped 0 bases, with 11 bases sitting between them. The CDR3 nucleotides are TGTGCCAGCAGCGTTTCGGCAGACATGAACACTGAAGCTTTCTTT. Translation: CASSVSADMNTEAFF.

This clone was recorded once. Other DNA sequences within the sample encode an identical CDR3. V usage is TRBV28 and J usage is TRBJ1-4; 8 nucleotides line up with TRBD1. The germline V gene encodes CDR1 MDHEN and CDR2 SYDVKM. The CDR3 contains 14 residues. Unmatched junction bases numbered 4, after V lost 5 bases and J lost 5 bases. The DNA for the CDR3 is TGTGCCAGCAGTCTACGACAGGGGAATGAAAAACTGTTTTTT. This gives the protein CASSLRQGNEKLFF. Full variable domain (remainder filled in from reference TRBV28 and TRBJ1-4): DVKVTQSSRYLVKRTGEKVFLECVQDMDHENMFWYRQDPGLGLRLIYFSYDVKMKEKGDIPEGYSVSREKKERFSLILESASTNQTSMYLCASSLRQGNEKLFFGSGTQLSVL.

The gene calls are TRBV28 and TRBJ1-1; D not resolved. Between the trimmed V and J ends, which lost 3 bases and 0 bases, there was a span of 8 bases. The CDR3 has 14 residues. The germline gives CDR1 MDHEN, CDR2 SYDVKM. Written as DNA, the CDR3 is TGTGCCAGCAGTTTCTATTTGTTGAACACTGAAGCTTTCTTT. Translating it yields CASSFYLLNTEAFF.

CDR3 nucleotides: TGTGCCACCAGCAGAGATCAGGACACCGGGGAGCTGTTTTTT. Encoded protein: CATSRDQDTGELFF. The rearrangement uses TRBV15 and TRBJ2-2; no reliable D call. Germline V lookup: CDR1 LNHNV, CDR2 YYDKDF (reference sequence). CDR3 length: 14 residues. V lost 0 bases, J lost 3 bases, and 5 bases lay in between. Supplemented by reference TRBV15 and TRBJ2-2, the full variable domain reads DAMVIQNPRYQVTQFGKPVTLSCSQTLNHNVMYWYQQKSSQAPKLLFHYYDKDFNNEADTPDNFQSRRPNTSFCFLDIRSPGLGDTAMYLCATSRDQDTGELFFGEGSRLTVL.

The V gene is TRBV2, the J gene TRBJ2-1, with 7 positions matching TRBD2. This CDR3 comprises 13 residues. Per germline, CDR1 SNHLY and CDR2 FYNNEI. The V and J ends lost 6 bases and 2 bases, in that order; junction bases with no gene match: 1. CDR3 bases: TGTGCCAGCAGAGGGACTACCTACAATGAGCAGTTCTTC. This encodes CASRGTTYNEQFF.

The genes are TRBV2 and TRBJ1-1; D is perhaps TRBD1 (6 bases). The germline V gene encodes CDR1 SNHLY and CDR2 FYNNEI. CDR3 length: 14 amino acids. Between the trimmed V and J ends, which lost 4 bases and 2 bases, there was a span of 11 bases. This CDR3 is CASSGGHRNTEAFF. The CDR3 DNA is TGTGCCAGCAGTGGGGGACACCGAAACACTGAAGCTTTCTTT.

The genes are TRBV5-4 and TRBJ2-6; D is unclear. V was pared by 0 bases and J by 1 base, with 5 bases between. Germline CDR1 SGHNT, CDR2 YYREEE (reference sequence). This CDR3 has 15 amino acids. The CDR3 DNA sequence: TGTGCCAGCAGCTTGGATGCGTCTGGGGCCAACGTCCTGACTTTC. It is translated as CASSLDASGANVLTF.

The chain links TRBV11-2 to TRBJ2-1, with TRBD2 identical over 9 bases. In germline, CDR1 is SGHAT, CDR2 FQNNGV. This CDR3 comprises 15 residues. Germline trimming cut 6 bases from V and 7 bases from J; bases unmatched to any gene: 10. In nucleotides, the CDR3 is TGTGCCAGCAGTTCTCGTAGCGGGGGTAGGAATGAGCAGTTCTTC. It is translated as CASSSRSGGRNEQFF. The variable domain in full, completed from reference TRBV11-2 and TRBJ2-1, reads EAGVAQSPRYKIIEKRQSVAFWCNPISGHATLYWYQQILGQGPKLLIQFQNNGVVDDSQLPKDRFSAERLKGVDSTLKIQPAKLEDSAVYLCASSSRSGGRNEQFFGPGTRLTVL.

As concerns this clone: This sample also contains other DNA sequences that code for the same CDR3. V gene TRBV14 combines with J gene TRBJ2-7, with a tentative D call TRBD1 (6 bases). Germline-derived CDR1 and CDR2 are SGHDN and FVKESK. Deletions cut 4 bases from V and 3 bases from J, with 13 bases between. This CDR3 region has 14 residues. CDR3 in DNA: TGTGCCAGCAGCCTCGGGCTACAGGGCTACGAGCAGTACTTC. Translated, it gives CASSLGLQGYEQYF.

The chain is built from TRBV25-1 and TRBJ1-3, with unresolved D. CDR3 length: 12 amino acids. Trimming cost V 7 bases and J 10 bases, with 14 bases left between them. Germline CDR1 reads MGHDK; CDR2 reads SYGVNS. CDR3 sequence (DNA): TGTGCCAGCACGAGCTCCGCGGGGACCATATATTTT. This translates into CASTSSAGTIYF. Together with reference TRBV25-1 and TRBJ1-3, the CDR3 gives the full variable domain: EADIYQTPRYLVIGTGKKITLECSQTMGHDKMYWYQQDPGMELHLIHYSYGVNSTEKGDLSSESTVSRIRTEHFPLTLESARPSHTSQYLCASTSSAGTIYFGEGSWLTVV.

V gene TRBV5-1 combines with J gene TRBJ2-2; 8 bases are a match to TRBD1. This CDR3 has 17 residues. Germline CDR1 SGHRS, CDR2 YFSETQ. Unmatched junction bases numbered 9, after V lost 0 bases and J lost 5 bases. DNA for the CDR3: TGCGCCAGCAGCTTGGCTTGGGACAGGCCAGGGACCGGGGAGCTGTTTTTT. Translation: CASSLAWDRPGTGELFF.

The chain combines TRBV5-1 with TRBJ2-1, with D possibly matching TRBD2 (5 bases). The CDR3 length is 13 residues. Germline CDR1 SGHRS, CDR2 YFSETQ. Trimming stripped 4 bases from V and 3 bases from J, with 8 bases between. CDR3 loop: CASSPRDYNEQFF. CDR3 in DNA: TGCGCCAGCAGCCCCCGGGACTACAATGAGCAGTTCTTC.

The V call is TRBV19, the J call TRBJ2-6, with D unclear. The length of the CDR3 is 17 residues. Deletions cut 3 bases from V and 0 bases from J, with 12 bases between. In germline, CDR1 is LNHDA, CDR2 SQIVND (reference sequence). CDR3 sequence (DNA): TGTGCCAGTAGTATGGCAATACTCGCCTCTGGGGCCAACGTCCTGACTTTC. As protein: CASSMAILASGANVLTF.

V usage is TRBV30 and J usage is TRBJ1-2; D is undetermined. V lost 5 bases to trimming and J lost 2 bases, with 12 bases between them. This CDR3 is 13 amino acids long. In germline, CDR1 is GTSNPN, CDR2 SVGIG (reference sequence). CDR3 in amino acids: CAWGRTRNYGYTF. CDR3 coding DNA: TGTGCCTGGGGGAGAACCCGCAACTATGGCTACACCTTC.

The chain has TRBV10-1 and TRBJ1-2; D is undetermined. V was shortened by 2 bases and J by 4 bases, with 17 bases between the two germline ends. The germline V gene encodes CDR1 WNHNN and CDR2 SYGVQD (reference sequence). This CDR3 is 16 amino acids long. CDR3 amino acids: CASSERTRDLLYGYTF. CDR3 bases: TGCGCCAGCAGTGAGAGAACCCGGGATCTTCTCTATGGCTACACCTTC.

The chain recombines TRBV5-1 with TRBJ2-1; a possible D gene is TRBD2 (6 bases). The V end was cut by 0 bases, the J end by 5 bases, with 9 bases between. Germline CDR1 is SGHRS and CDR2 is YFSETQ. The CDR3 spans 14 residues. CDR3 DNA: TGCGCCAGCAGCTTGGGGGACTTAAACAATGAGCAGTTCTTC. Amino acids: CASSLGDLNNEQFF. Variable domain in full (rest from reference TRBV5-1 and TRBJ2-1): KAGVTQTPRYLIKTRGQQVTLSCSPISGHRSVSWYQQTPGQGLQFLFEYFSETQRNKGNFPGRFSGRQFSNSRSEMNVSTLELGDSALYLCASSLGDLNNEQFFGPGTRLTVL.

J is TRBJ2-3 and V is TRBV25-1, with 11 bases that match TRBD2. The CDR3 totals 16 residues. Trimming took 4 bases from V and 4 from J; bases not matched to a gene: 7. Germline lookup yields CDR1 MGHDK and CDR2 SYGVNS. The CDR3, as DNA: TGTGCCAGCAGTGGGCCTCATAGCGGGAGGGCAGATACGCAGTATTTT. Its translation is CASSGPHSGRADTQYF.

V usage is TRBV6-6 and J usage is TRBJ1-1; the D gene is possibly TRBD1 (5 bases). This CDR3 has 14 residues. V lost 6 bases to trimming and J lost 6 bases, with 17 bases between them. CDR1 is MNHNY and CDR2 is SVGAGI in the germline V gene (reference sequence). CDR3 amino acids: CASSLRGDRAEAFF. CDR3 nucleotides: TGTGCCAGCAGCCTACGGGGGGATAGGGCTGAAGCTTTCTTT.

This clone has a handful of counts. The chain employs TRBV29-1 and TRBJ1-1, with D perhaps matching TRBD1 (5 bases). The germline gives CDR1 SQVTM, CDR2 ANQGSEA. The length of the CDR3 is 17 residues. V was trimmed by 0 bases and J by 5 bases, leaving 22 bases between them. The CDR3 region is CSVEDLQRIGALTEAFF. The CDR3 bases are TGCAGCGTTGAAGATTTACAGCGAATAGGGGCGTTAACTGAAGCTTTCTTT. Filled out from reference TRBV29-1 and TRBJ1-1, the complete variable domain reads SAVISQKPSRDICQRGTSLTIQCQVDSQVTMMFWYRQQPGQSLTLIATANQGSEATYESGFVIDKFPISRPNLTFSTLTVSNMSPEDSSIYLCSVEDLQRIGALTEAFFGQGTRLTVV.

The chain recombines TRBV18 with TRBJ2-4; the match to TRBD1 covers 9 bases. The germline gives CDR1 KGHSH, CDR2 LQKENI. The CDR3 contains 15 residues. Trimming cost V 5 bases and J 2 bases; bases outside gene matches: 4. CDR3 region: CASSGTGLTKNIQYF. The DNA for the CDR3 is TGTGCCAGCTCAGGGACAGGGCTGACCAAAAACATTCAGTACTTC.

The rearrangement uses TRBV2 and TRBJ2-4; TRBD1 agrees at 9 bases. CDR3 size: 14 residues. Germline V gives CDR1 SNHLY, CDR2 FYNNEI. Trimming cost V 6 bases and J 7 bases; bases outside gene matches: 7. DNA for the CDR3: TGTGCCAGCAGGTGGACAGGGGAGGGGAACATTCAGTACTTC. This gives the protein CASRWTGEGNIQYF.

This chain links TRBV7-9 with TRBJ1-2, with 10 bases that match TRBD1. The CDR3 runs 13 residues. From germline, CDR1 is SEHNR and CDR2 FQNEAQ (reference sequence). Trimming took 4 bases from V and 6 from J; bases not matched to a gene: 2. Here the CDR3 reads CASSSGTGDGYTF. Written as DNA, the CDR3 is TGTGCCAGCAGCTCGGGGACAGGGGATGGCTACACCTTC.

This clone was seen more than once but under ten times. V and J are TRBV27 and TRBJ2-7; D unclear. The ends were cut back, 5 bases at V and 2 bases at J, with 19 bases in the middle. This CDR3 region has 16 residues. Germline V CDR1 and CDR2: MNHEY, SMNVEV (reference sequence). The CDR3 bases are TGTGCCAGCAGTACCCTCCGGAACCACGAAACCTACGAGCAGTACTTC. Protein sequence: CASSTLRNHETYEQYF.

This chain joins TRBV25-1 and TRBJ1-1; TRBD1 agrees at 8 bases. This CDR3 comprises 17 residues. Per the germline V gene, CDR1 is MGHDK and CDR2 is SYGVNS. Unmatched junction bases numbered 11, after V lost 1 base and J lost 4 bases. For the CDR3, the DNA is TGTGCCAGCAGTGAATTCGGTCGACAGGGGATTGCCACTGAAGCTTTCTTT. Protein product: CASSEFGRQGIATEAFF.